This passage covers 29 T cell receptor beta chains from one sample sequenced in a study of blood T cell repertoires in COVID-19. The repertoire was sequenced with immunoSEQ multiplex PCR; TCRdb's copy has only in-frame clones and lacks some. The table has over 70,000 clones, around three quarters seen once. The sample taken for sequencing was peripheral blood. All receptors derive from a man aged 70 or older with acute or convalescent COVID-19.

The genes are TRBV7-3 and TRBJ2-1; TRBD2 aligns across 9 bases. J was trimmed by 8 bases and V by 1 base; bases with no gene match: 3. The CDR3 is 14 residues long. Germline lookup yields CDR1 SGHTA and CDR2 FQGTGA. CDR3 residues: CASSLSGGADEQFF. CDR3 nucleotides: TGTGCCAGCAGCTTAAGCGGGGGGGCGGATGAGCAGTTCTTC.

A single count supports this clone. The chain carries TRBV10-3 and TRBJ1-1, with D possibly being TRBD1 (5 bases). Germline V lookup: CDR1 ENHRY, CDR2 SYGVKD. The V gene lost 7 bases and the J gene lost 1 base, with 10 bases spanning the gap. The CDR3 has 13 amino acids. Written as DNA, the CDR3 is TGTGCCATCACACGACAGACGAACACTGAAGCTTTCTTT. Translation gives CAITRQTNTEAFF.

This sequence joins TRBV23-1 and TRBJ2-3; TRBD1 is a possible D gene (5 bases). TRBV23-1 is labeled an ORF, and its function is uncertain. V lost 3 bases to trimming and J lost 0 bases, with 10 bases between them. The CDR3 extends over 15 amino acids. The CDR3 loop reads CASSHTGISTDTQYF. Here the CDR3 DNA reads TGCGCCAGCAGTCATACAGGCATTAGCACAGATACGCAGTATTTT.

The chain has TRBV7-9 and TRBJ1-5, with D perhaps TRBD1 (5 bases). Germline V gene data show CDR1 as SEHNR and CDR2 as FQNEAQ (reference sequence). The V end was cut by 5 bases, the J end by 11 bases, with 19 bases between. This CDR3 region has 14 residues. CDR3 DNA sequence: TGTGCCAGCAGCGGTTGGGGGGAGGATTTGTCCCAGCATTTT. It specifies CASSGWGEDLSQHF.

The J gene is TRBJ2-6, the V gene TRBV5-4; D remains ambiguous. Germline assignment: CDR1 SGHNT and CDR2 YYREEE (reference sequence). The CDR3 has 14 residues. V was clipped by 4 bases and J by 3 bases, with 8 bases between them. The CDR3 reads CASSRVLGANVLTF. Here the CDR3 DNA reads TGTGCCAGCAGCCGGGTCCTTGGGGCCAACGTCCTGACTTTC.

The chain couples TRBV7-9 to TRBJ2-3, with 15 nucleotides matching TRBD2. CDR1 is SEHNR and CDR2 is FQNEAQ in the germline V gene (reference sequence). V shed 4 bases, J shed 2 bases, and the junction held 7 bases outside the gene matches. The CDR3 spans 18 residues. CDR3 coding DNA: TGTGCCAGCAGCTACGGACTAGCGGGGGGGCGAGTCACAGATACGCAGTATTTT. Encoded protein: CASSYGLAGGRVTDTQYF.

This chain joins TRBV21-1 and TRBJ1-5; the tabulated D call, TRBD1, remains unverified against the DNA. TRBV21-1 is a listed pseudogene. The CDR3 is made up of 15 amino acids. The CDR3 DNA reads TGTGCCAGCAGCAATTCCGAGGACAGAAATCAGCCCCAGCATTTT. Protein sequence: CASSNSEDRNQPQHF.

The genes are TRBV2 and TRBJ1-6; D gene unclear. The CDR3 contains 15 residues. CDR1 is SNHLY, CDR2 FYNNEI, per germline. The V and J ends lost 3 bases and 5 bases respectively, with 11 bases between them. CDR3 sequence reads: CASSDPRGNNSPLHF. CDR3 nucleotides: TGTGCCAGCAGTGATCCACGGGGTAATAATTCACCCCTCCACTTT.

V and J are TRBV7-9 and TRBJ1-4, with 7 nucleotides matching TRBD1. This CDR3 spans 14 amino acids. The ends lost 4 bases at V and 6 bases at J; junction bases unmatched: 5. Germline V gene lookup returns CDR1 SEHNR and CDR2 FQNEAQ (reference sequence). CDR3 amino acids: CASSSDRVDEKLFF. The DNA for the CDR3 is TGTGCCAGCAGCTCAGACAGGGTGGATGAAAAACTGTTTTTT.

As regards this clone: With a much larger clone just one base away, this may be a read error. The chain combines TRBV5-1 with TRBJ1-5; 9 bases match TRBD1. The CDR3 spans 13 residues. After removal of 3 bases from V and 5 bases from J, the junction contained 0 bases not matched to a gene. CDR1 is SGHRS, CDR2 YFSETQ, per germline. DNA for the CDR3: TGCGCCAGCAGCTGGACAGGGGATCAGCCCCAGCATTTT. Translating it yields CASSWTGDQPQHF.

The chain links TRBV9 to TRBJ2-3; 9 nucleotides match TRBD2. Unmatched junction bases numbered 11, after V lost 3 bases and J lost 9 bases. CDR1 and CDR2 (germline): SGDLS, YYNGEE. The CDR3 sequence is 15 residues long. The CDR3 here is CASSAPRGGDRTQYF. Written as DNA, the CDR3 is TGTGCCAGCAGCGCCCCGCGGGGGGGGGACCGGACGCAGTATTTT.

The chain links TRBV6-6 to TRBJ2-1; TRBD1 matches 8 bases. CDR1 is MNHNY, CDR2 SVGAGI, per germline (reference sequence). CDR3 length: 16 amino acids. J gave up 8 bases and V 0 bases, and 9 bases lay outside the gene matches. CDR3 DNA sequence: TGTGCCAGCAGTTACTCCGACAGGGGCTTCGGTGATGAGCAGTTCTTC. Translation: CASSYSDRGFGDEQFF.

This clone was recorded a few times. CDR3 nucleotides: TGTGCCAGCAGTTTGGACGGGAGGGACACCGGGGAGCTGTTTTTT. It translates to CASSLDGRDTGELFF. The rearrangement joins TRBV2 to TRBJ2-2, with 8 bases that match TRBD2. Germline CDR1 SNHLY, CDR2 FYNNEI. V shed 5 bases and J 3 bases; nucleotides not matched to a gene: 5. The length of the CDR3 is 15 residues. Using reference TRBV2 and TRBJ2-2 for the parts outside the CDR3, the full variable domain is EPEVTQTPSHQVTQMGQEVILRCVPISNHLYFYWYRQILGQKVEFLVSFYNNEISEKSEIFDDQFSVERPDGSNFTLKIRSTKLEDSAMYFCASSLDGRDTGELFFGEGSRLTVL.

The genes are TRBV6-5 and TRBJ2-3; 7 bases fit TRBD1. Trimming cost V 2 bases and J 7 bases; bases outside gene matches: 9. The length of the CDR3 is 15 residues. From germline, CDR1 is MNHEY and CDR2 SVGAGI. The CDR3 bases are TGTGCCAGCAGTTACCTGCGACAGGGATCCAATACGCAGTATTTT. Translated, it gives CASSYLRQGSNTQYF.

The CDR3 region has the DNA TGTGCCAGCCGGATTCAGGGCTACGAGCAGTACTTC. Protein: CASRIQGYEQYF. The gene calls are TRBV12-3 or TRBV12-4 and TRBJ2-7, with D possibly being TRBD1 (5 bases). This CDR3 contains 12 residues. The V end was cut by 8 bases, the J end by 3 bases, with 11 bases between.

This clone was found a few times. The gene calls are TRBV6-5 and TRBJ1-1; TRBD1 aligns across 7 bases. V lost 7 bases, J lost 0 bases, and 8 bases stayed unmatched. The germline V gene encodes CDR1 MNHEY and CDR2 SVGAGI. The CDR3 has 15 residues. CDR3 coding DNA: TGTGCCAGCAACATGAAGGACAGGCTGAACACTGAAGCTTTCTTT. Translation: CASNMKDRLNTEAFF.

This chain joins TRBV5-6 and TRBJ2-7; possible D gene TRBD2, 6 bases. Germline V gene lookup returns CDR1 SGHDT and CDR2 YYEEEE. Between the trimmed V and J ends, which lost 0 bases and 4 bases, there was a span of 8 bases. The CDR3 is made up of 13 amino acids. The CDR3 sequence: CASSLGLGYEQYF. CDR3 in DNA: TGTGCCAGCAGCTTGGGACTAGGATACGAGCAGTACTTC.

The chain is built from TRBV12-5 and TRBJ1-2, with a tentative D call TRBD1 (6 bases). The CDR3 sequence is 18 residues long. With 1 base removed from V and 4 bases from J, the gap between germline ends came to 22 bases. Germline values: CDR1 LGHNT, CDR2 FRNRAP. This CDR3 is CASGLATDPRTVVYGYTF. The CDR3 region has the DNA TGTGCTAGTGGTTTGGCGACCGATCCTCGGACAGTCGTCTATGGCTACACCTTC.

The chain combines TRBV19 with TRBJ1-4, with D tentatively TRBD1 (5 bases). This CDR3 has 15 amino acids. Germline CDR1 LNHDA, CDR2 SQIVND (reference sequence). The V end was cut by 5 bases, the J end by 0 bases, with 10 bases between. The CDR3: CASSAGHTTNEKLFF. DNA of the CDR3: TGTGCCAGTAGTGCCGGACACACAACTAATGAAAAACTGTTTTTT.

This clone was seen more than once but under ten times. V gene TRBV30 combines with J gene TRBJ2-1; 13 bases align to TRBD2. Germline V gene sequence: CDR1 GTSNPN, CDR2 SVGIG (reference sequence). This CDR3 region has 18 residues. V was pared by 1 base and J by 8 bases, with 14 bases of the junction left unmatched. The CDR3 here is CAWSALTSGGAESDEQFF. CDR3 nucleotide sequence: TGTGCCTGGAGTGCCCTCACTAGCGGGGGGGCCGAATCCGATGAGCAGTTCTTC.

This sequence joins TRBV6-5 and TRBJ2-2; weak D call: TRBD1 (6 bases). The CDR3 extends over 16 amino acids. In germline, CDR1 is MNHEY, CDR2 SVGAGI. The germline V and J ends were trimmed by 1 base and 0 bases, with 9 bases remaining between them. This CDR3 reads CASSYYRTANTGELFF. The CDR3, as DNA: TGTGCCAGCAGTTACTACCGGACAGCGAACACCGGGGAGCTGTTTTTT.

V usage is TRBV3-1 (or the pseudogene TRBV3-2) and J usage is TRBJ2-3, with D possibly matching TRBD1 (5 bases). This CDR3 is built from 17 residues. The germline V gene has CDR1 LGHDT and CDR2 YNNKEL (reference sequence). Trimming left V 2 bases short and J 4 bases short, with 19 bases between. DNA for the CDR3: TGTGCCAGCAGCCAAACGCCCGGCAGGGTGGGCGCAGATACGCAGTATTTT. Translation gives CASSQTPGRVGADTQYF.

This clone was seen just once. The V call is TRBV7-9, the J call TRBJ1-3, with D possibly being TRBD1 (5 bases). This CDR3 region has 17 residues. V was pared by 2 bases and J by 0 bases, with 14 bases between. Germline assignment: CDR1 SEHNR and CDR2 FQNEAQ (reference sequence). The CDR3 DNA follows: TGTGCCAGCAGCTTATATTTGGACATGAGCTCTGGAAACACCATATATTTT. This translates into CASSLYLDMSSGNTIYF. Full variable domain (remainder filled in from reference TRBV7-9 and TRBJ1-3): DTGVSQNPRHKITKRGQNVTFRCDPISEHNRLYWYRQTLGQGPEFLTYFQNEAQLEKSRLLSDRFSAERPKGSFSTLEIQRTEQGDSAMYLCASSLYLDMSSGNTIYFGEGSWLTVV.

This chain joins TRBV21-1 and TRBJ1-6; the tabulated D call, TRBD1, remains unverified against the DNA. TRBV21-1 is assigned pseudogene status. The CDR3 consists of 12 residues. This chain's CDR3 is CDMTGNNSPLHF. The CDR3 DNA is TGTGACATGACAGGGAATAATTCACCCCTCCACTTT.

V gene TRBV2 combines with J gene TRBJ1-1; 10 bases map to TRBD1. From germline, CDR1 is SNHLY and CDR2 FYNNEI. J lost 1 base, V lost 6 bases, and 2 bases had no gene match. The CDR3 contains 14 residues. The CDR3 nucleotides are TGTGCCAGCAGAGGGACAGGGGCGAACACTGAAGCTTTCTTT. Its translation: CASRGTGANTEAFF.

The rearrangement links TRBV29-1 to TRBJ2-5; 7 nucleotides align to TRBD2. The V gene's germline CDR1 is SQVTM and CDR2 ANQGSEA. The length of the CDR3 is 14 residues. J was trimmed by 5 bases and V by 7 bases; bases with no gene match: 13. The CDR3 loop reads CSAIGTPGRETQYF. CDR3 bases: TGCAGCGCCATCGGGACTCCCGGGAGGGAGACCCAGTACTTC.

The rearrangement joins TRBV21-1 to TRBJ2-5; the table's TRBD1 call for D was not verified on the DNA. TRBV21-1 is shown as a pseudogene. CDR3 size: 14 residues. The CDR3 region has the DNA TGTGCCAGCAGTTACAGGGGGCGAAGGGAGACCCAGTACTTC. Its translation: CASSYRGRRETQYF.

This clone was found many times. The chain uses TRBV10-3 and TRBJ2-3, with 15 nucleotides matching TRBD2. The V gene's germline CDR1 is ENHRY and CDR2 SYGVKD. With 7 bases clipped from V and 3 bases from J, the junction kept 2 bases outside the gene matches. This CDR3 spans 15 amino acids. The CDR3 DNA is TGTGCCATCAAAGGGACTAGCGGGAGGACAGATACGCAGTATTTT. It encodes CAIKGTSGRTDTQYF.

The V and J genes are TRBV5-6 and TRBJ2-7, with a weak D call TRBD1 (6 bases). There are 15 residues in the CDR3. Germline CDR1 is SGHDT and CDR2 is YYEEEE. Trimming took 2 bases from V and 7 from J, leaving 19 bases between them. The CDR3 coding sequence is TGTGCCAGCAGCTTCTTTGTTAAAGGGGGTGGGGAGCAGTACTTC. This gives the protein CASSFFVKGGGEQYF.